The present TCR beta chain was sequenced within a study of blood T cells in healthy people across ages. The use of a sample-barcoded 5' primer and a J-beta primer mix characterized a second PCR of about 6 to 12 cycles. TCRdb recomputed calls from the 5' RACE reads with MiXCR, one row per CDR3 protein. Of approximately 730,000 distinct CDR3 sequences listed, around 46% were seen once; the top ten hold 20% to 25%. The sample comprised blood. This sequence originates from a woman aged 55-75 years in good health.

CDR3 in DNA: TGTGCCAGCAGTTTGGGGGGTGGAGCAGGCTACACCTTC. Residues: CASSLGGGAGYTF. V and J are TRBV28 and TRBJ1-2; weak D call: TRBD1 (5 bases). Germline V gene sequence: CDR1 MDHEN, CDR2 SYDVKM. Trimming pared 3 bases from V and 8 bases from J, leaving 13 bases between. The CDR3 contains 13 residues.